This is a list of T cell receptor beta chains from one sample in a study of blood T cell repertoires in COVID-19. The repertoire was sequenced with immunoSEQ multiplex PCR; TCRdb's copy has only in-frame clones and lacks some. The table records about 280,000 clones, 90% of them present only once. The source material was PBMCs or T cells enriched from blood (not recorded which). These receptor sequences come from a young woman with acute COVID-19. The CDR3 runs from the conserved cysteine through the conserved F or W. The order of the fields is V gene, D gene, clone size, J gene, CDR3 protein, CDR3 DNA. A D gene is named only where the DNA matches it firmly. A clone size is listed for some rows: how often the clone was seen (once, few, many), or a class if it is expanded.

TRBV28	-	once	TRBJ2-3	CASSLLRTQYF	TGTGCCAGCAGTTTATTGAGAACGCAGTATTTT
TRBV11-2	-	-	TRBJ1-5	CASSLAPEQPQHF	TGTGCCAGCAGCTTAGCTCCCGAGCAGCCCCAGCATTTT
TRBV5-1	-	once	TRBJ2-5	CASSLTGFLQETQYF	TGCGCCAGCAGCTTGACGGGTTTCTTACAAGAGACCCAGTACTTC
TRBV18	TRBD2	once	TRBJ2-2	CASSPRLAGDGGELFF	TGTGCCAGCTCACCACGACTAGCGGGAGACGGCGGGGAGCTGTTTTTT
TRBV7-8	-	-	TRBJ2-5	CASSLRAMGLETQYF	TGTGCCAGCAGCTTAAGAGCGATGGGGCTAGAGACCCAGTACTTC
TRBV28	TRBD1	-	TRBJ2-1	CASIPRTGYNEQFF	TGTGCCAGCATCCCCCGGACAGGTTACAATGAGCAGTTCTTC
TRBV5-1	-	-	TRBJ1-5	CASSKGVNQPQHF	TGCGCCAGCAGTAAGGGGGTCAATCAGCCCCAGCATTTT
TRBV30	-	-	TRBJ2-4	CAWSRRDRNIQYF	TGTGCCTGGAGTCGGAGGGACAGAAACATTCAGTACTTC
TRBV18	-	-	TRBJ1-4	CASSPTRVIGEKLFF	TGTGCCAGCTCACCCACGAGGGTTATAGGTGAAAAACTGTTTTTT
TRBV15	-	-	TRBJ1-6	CATSRDNSNSPLHF	TGTGCCACCAGCAGAGATAACAGCAATTCACCCCTCCACTTT
TRBV18	-	-	TRBJ1-4	CASSPGQTNEKLFF	TGTGCCAGCTCACCAGGACAGACCAATGAAAAACTGTTTTTT
TRBV7-9	-	-	TRBJ2-7	CASSLQGITYEQYF	TGTGCCAGCAGCTTACAGGGTATCACCTACGAGCAGTACTTC
TRBV5-4	-	-	TRBJ1-1	CASSKPTGNTEAFF	TGTGCCAGCAGCAAGCCGACAGGGAACACTGAAGCTTTCTTT
TRBV10-2	-	-	TRBJ1-2	CASSESTPGVDGYTF	TGCGCCAGCAGTGAGTCGACCCCGGGGGTGGATGGCTACACCTTC
TRBV18	-	-	TRBJ1-2	CASSPGSGRQDGYTF	TGTGCCAGCTCACCTGGAAGCGGCAGGCAGGATGGCTACACCTTC
TRBV5-3	-	-	TRBJ2-3	CARAVRSSISTDTQYF	TGTGCCAGAGCGGTCAGGTCTAGCATAAGCACAGATACGCAGTATTTT
TRBV4-1	TRBD2	-	TRBJ2-3	CASSQDRRGGAPDTQYF	TGCGCCAGCAGCCAAGATCGTCGGGGAGGGGCACCAGATACGCAGTATTTT
TRBV18	-	-	TRBJ2-1	CASSPNPRTVYEQFF	TGTGCCAGCTCACCAAATCCCAGGACAGTGTATGAGCAGTTCTTC
TRBV20-1	TRBD2	-	TRBJ2-5	CSASTTGGRDQETQYF	TGCAGTGCTAGTACGACGGGAGGACGGGATCAAGAGACCCAGTACTTC
TRBV6-5	TRBD1	-	TRBJ1-1	CASSKNRGNTEAFF	TGTGCCAGCAGCAAAAACAGGGGGAACACTGAAGCTTTCTTT
TRBV15	-	-	TRBJ1-2	CATSRGRRLANYGYTF	TGTGCCACCAGCAGAGGACGGCGGTTAGCTAACTATGGCTACACCTTC
TRBV2	TRBD1	-	TRBJ1-5	CASSRDSLLSNQPQHF	TGTGCCAGCAGTCGGGACAGCTTGCTGAGCAATCAGCCCCAGCATTTT
TRBV7-2	-	-	TRBJ2-5	CASSGFHSDFQETQYF	TGTGCCAGCAGCGGGTTCCATTCGGACTTCCAAGAGACCCAGTACTTC
TRBV28	TRBD1	once	TRBJ2-6	CASMTTRQGTLSGANVLTF	TGTGCCAGCATGACCACTCGACAGGGGACCCTCTCTGGGGCCAACGTCCTGACTTTC
TRBV15	-	-	TRBJ1-2	CATSRDSRISAGGGYTF	TGTGCCACCAGCAGAGATTCGAGGATTTCGGCGGGCGGGGGCTACACCTTC
TRBV6-5	-	-	TRBJ2-7	CASGTARSQYF	TGTGCCAGCGGGACTGCTCGTTCGCAGTACTTC
TRBV28	TRBD1	once	TRBJ1-5	CASSPIDRDNQPQHF	TGTGCCAGCAGTCCCATCGACAGGGACAATCAGCCCCAGCATTTT
TRBV6-2/TRBV6-3	TRBD1	-	TRBJ1-1	CASSPRGQSLNTEAFF	TGTGCCAGCAGCCCCAGGGGACAGTCACTGAACACTGAAGCTTTCTTT
TRBV24-1	TRBD2	-	TRBJ2-1	CATRSSGYNEQFF	TGTGCCACAAGGTCTAGCGGCTACAATGAGCAGTTCTTC
TRBV28	TRBD2	once	TRBJ2-4	CASSQGLAGQNIQYF	TGTGCCAGCAGTCAGGGACTAGCGGGCCAAAACATTCAGTACTTC
TRBV18	TRBD1	-	TRBJ1-1	CASSPETGLVNTEAFF	TGTGCCAGCTCACCAGAGACAGGGTTGGTGAACACTGAAGCTTTCTTT
TRBV24-1	-	-	TRBJ2-7	CATSDRTSGTYEQYF	TGTGCCACCAGTGACCGGACCAGCGGTACCTACGAGCAGTACTTC
TRBV7-3	TRBD1	few	TRBJ2-6	CASSDTGGTGANVLTF	TGTGCCAGCAGCGATACAGGGGGCACTGGGGCCAACGTCCTGACTTTC
TRBV4-1	TRBD2	-	TRBJ2-5	CASSRPRLAGEDQETQYF	TGCGCCAGCAGCCGACCTAGACTAGCGGGAGAAGACCAAGAGACCCAGTACTTC
TRBV5-6	TRBD1	-	TRBJ1-4	CASSFIGTGNEKLFF	TGTGCCAGCAGCTTCATCGGGACAGGAAATGAAAAACTGTTTTTT
TRBV2	TRBD1	few	TRBJ2-7	CASGQGGAYEQYF	TGTGCCAGCGGACAGGGTGGGGCCTACGAGCAGTACTTC
TRBV10-3	TRBD1	-	TRBJ2-7	CAINPGGPTYEQYF	TGTGCCATCAACCCAGGGGGACCAACCTACGAGCAGTACTTC
TRBV11-2	TRBD2	-	TRBJ2-6	CASSLGKASGIGANVLTF	TGTGCCAGCAGCTTAGGAAAGGCTAGCGGGATTGGGGCCAACGTCCTGACTTTC
TRBV11-2	TRBD2	-	TRBJ2-7	CASSLADGGSSEQYF	TGTGCCAGCAGCTTAGCGGATGGCGGGAGTAGCGAGCAGTACTTC
TRBV7-2	TRBD2	-	TRBJ2-1	CASSLSTSGLAAHNEQFF	TGTGCCAGCAGCTTATCTACCTCTGGACTAGCGGCACACAATGAGCAGTTCTTC
TRBV2	TRBD2	-	TRBJ2-7	CASSGLAGHEQYF	TGTGCCAGCAGTGGACTAGCGGGACACGAGCAGTACTTC
TRBV15	TRBD2	once	TRBJ2-7	CATSRGAGEPYEQYF	TGTGCCACCAGCAGAGGAGCGGGAGAGCCTTACGAGCAGTACTTC
TRBV19	TRBD1	-	TRBJ1-5	CASQSGQGYSNQPQHF	TGTGCCAGTCAATCGGGACAGGGATATAGCAATCAGCCCCAGCATTTT
TRBV4-1	-	-	TRBJ2-7	CASSQATMLQQYF	TGCGCCAGCAGCCAAGCAACTATGCTGCAGCAGTACTTC
TRBV19	TRBD1	-	TRBJ1-4	CASSAIDRGDEKLFF	TGTGCCAGTAGTGCGATCGACAGGGGCGATGAAAAACTGTTTTTT
TRBV28	-	-	TRBJ2-7	CASRQGSFDEQYF	TGTGCCAGCAGGCAGGGGAGTTTCGACGAGCAGTACTTC
TRBV2	-	-	TRBJ1-5	CASSERRERQPQHF	TGTGCCAGCAGTGAAAGGAGGGAGAGGCAGCCCCAGCATTTT
TRBV28	TRBD1	-	TRBJ2-1	CASRFTGGSYNEQFF	TGTGCCAGCAGGTTTACAGGGGGTTCCTACAATGAGCAGTTCTTC
TRBV5-1	TRBD1	-	TRBJ2-1	CASSLFGQGGYNEQFF	TGCGCCAGCAGCTTGTTCGGACAGGGAGGCTACAATGAGCAGTTCTTC
TRBV9	-	-	TRBJ2-3	CASSASRDTQYF	TGTGCCAGCAGCGCCTCTAGGGATACGCAGTATTTT
TRBV5-1	-	-	TRBJ2-1	CASSLWGERDNEQFF	TGCGCCAGCAGCCTCTGGGGGGAGCGGGACAATGAGCAGTTCTTC
TRBV24-1	-	-	TRBJ2-1	CATSRYNEQFF	TGTGCCACCAGTCGGTACAATGAGCAGTTCTTC
TRBV5-4	-	-	TRBJ2-1	CASRGGLYEQFF	TGTGCCAGCCGCGGAGGACTCTATGAGCAGTTCTTC
TRBV27	TRBD1	-	TRBJ2-1	CASSYGNRGPYNEQFF	TGTGCCAGCAGTTATGGAAACAGGGGGCCCTACAATGAGCAGTTCTTC
TRBV30	-	-	TRBJ2-4	CAWSVWGQAKNIQYF	TGTGCCTGGAGTGTATGGGGCCAAGCCAAAAACATTCAGTACTTC
TRBV5-1	TRBD1	-	TRBJ2-5	CASSTQADRDVQTQYF	TGCGCCAGCAGCACCCAGGCGGACAGGGACGTACAGACCCAGTACTTC
TRBV7-2	TRBD2	-	TRBJ2-7	CASSISGGGEQYF	TGTGCCAGCAGCATTTCGGGAGGTGGGGAGCAGTACTTC
TRBV6-5	-	few	TRBJ1-2	CASIKGAVNYGYTF	TGTGCCAGCATAAAAGGCGCGGTTAACTATGGCTACACCTTC
TRBV7-9	-	-	TRBJ1-3	CASSSTLKGAGNTIYF	TGTGCCAGCAGCTCCACCCTAAAGGGGGCTGGAAACACCATATATTTT
TRBV2	TRBD1	-	TRBJ1-5	CASREDRDQPQHF	TGTGCCAGCAGAGAGGACAGGGATCAGCCCCAGCATTTT